This entry lists 10 T cell receptor beta chains sequenced from one sample in a study of T cells in Graves' hyperthyroidism and ophthalmopathy. The investigators amplified TCR beta CDR3 regions from RNA transcripts. Initially, a first-round RT-PCR of the TCR CDR3 employed the HTBI primer set. TCRdb itself ran the multiplex PCR reads through MiXCR, one entry per CDR3 protein. The sample has 130,000 or so distinct CDR3 sequences; 22% are singletons. Sequencing was done on a sample of blood. These receptors were taken from a woman between 45 and 65 years old with Graves' hyperthyroidism that later progressed to Graves' ophthalmopathy.

This clonotype was counted many times. The chain uses TRBV28 and TRBJ2-1; no firm D call. The CDR3 consists of 12 residues. V lost 7 bases and J lost 5, with 9 bases in between. The germline V gene has CDR1 MDHEN and CDR2 SYDVKM. The CDR3 protein is CASTPRNNEQFF. The CDR3 DNA follows: TGTGCCAGCACCCCTCGGAACAATGAGCAGTTCTTC.

This clonotype was found many times. The chain couples TRBV28 to TRBJ2-7; 9 bases are shared with TRBD1. The CDR3 consists of 20 residues. Germline CDR1 MDHEN, CDR2 SYDVKM. V lost 6 bases, J lost 2 bases, and 23 bases stayed unmatched. CDR3 DNA sequence: TGTGCCAGCAGACATACACGATGGGACAGGGACACAGATGCCACCTACGAGCAGTACTTC. Protein: CASRHTRWDRDTDATYEQYF.

This clonotype was observed at least ten times. The J gene is TRBJ2-7, the V gene TRBV20-1; 9 bases map to TRBD2. This CDR3 comprises 17 residues. The trim removed 3 bases at V and 0 bases at J, leaving 12 bases unmatched. Germline V gives CDR1 DFQATT, CDR2 SNEGSKA (reference sequence). In nucleotides, the CDR3 is TGCAGTGCTAGCCCCCTCTTAGCGGGAGCCTCCTCCTACGAGCAGTACTTC. It translates to CSASPLLAGASSYEQYF.

This clonotype appeared many times. J is TRBJ2-1 and V is TRBV6-5; 8 bases are a match to TRBD2. The CDR3 runs 19 residues. Germline-derived CDR1 and CDR2 are MNHEY and SVGAGI. Trimming took 0 bases from V and 0 from J; bases not matched to a gene: 10. The CDR3 loop reads CASSYSREGGRFSYNEQFF. The CDR3 nucleotides are TGTGCCAGCAGTTACTCCCGGGAGGGGGGAAGATTCTCCTACAATGAGCAGTTCTTC.

V usage is TRBV12-3 or TRBV12-4 and J usage is TRBJ2-7, with a weak D call TRBD2 (6 bases). CDR3 length: 14 residues. Trimming cost V 5 bases and J 2 bases, with 13 bases left between them. CDR3 DNA sequence: TGTGCCAGCAGTCCCTGGAGGGGACCCTACGAGCAGTACTTC. Protein product: CASSPWRGPYEQYF.

The chain combines TRBV20-1 with TRBJ2-7; perhaps D is TRBD1 or TRBD2 (5 bases each). The germline gives CDR1 DFQATT, CDR2 SNEGSKA (reference sequence). Trimming took 1 base from V and 0 from J, leaving 10 bases between them. The CDR3 sequence is 14 residues long. This CDR3 reads CSARGGGYSYEQYF. Written as DNA, the CDR3 is TGCAGTGCTAGAGGGGGCGGGTACTCCTACGAGCAGTACTTC.

V gene TRBV29-1 combines with J gene TRBJ2-3; 7 nucleotides agree with TRBD1. Germline-derived CDR1 and CDR2 are SQVTM and ANQGSEA. This CDR3 is 11 amino acids long. V trimming: 8 bases; J trimming: 1 base; junction bases outside the gene matches: 0. CDR3: CSTGGTDTQYF. The CDR3 nucleotides read TGCAGCACAGGGGGCACAGATACGCAGTATTTT.

At least ten counts were recorded for this clonotype. The chain joins TRBV7-9 to TRBJ2-7; D is possibly TRBD1 (7 bases). V was trimmed by 3 bases and J by 6 bases, leaving 12 bases between them. Germline V gene sequence: CDR1 SEHNR, CDR2 FQNEAQ (reference sequence). This CDR3 contains 13 residues. The CDR3 spells CASSLRDSLEQYF. The DNA of the CDR3 is TGTGCCAGCAGCTTGCGGGACAGTCTCGAGCAGTACTTC. Full variable domain (missing parts from reference TRBV7-9 and TRBJ2-7): DTGVSQNPRHKITKRGQNVTFRCDPISEHNRLYWYRQTLGQGPEFLTYFQNEAQLEKSRLLSDRFSAERPKGSFSTLEIQRTEQGDSAMYLCASSLRDSLEQYFGPGTRLTVT.

This clonotype was seen a few times. The CDR3: CASSRAGGPAGELFF. The CDR3 DNA follows: TGTGCCAGCAGCCGCGCGGGAGGGCCTGCCGGGGAGCTGTTTTTT. V gene TRBV5-4 combines with J gene TRBJ2-2; 9 bases agree with TRBD2. With 4 bases clipped from V and 6 bases from J, the junction kept 7 bases outside the gene matches. Germline lookup yields CDR1 SGHNT and CDR2 YYREEE (reference sequence). This CDR3 has 15 amino acids.

This clonotype has ten or more counts. The chain combines TRBV12-3 or TRBV12-4 with TRBJ1-2; the D is unclear. There are 13 residues in the CDR3. The germline V and J ends were trimmed by 3 bases and 4 bases, with 9 bases remaining between them. The CDR3 region has the DNA TGTGCCAGCAGTTTGAGGGCCCTCTATGGCTACACCTTC. It yields the protein CASSLRALYGYTF.